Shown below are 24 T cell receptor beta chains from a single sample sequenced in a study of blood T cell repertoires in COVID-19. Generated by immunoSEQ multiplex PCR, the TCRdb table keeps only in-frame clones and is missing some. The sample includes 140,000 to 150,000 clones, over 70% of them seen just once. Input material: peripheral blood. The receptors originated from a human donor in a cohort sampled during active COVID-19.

This chain's CDR3 is CASSPSPQETQYF. Written as DNA, the CDR3 is TGCGCCAGCAGCCCGAGCCCCCAAGAGACCCAGTACTTC. V and J are TRBV5-1 and TRBJ2-5; D unclear. V was trimmed by 4 bases and J by 1 base, leaving 8 bases between them. Germline V gives CDR1 SGHRS, CDR2 YFSETQ. The CDR3 runs to 13 residues.

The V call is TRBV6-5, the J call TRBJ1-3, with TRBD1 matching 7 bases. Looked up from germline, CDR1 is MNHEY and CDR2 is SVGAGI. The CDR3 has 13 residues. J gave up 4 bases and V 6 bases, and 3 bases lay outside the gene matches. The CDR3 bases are TGTGCCAGCAGGACAGGGAAAGGAAACACCATATATTTT. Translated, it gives CASRTGKGNTIYF.

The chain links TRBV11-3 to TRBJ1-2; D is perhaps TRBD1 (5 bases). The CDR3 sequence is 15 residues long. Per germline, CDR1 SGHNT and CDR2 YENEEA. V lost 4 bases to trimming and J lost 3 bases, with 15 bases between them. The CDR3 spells CASSSGRASDYGYTF. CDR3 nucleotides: TGTGCCAGCAGCTCCGGCAGGGCTTCGGACTATGGCTACACCTTC. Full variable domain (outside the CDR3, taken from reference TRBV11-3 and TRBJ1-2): EAGVVQSPRYKIIEKKQPVAFWCNPISGHNTLYWYLQNLGQGPELLIRYENEEAVDDSQLPKDRFSAERLKGVDSTLKIQPAELGDSAVYLCASSSGRASDYGYTFGSGTRLTVV.

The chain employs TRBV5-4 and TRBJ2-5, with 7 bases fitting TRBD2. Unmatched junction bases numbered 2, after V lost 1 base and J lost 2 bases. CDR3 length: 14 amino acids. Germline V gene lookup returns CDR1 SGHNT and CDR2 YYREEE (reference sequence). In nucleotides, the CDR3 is TGTGCCAGCAGCTTGCCGGGAGGTCAAGAGACCCAGTACTTC. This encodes CASSLPGGQETQYF. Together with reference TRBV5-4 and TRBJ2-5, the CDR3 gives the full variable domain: ETGVTQSPTHLIKTRGQQVTLRCSSQSGHNTVSWYQQALGQGPQFIFQYYREEENGRGNFPPRFSGLQFPNYSSELNVNALELDDSALYLCASSLPGGQETQYFGPGTRLLVL.

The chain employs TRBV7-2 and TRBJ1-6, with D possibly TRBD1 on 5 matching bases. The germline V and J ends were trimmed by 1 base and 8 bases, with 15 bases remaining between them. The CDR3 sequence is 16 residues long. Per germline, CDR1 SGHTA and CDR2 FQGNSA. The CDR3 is CASSLVTGGLDSPLHF. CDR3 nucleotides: TGTGCCAGCAGCTTAGTGACGGGGGGGTTAGATTCACCCCTCCACTTT.

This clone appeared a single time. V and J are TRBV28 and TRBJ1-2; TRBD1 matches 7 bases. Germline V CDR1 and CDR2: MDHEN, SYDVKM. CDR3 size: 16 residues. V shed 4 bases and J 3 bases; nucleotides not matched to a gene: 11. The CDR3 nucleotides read TGTGCCAGCAGTTACATTTCTCGACAGGGAGACTATGGCTACACCTTC. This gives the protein CASSYISRQGDYGYTF.

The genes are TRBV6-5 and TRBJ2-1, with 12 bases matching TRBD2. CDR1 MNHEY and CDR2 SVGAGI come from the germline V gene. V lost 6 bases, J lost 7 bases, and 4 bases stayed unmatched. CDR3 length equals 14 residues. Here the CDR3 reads CASRRLAGENEQFF. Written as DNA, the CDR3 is TGTGCCAGCAGACGACTAGCGGGGGAAAATGAGCAGTTCTTC.

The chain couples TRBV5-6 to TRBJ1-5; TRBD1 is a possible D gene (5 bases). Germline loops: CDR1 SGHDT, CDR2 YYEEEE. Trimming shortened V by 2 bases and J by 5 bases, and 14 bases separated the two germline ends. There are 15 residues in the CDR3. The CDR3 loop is CASSFSGRGDQPQHF. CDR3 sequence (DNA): TGTGCCAGCAGCTTCTCAGGGAGGGGAGATCAGCCCCAGCATTTT.

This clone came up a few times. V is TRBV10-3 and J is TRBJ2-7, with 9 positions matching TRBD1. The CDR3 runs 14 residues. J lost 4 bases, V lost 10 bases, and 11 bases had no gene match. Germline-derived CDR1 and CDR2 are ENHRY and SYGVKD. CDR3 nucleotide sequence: TGTGCCACCCGAGACGACAGGGGGAAATACGAGCAGTACTTC. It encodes CATRDDRGKYEQYF.

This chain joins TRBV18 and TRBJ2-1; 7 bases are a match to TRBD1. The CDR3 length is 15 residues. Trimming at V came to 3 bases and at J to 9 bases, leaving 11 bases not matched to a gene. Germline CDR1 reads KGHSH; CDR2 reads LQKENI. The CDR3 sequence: CASSPTRQGEGEQFF. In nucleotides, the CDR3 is TGTGCCAGCTCACCGACCCGACAGGGCGAAGGTGAGCAGTTCTTC.

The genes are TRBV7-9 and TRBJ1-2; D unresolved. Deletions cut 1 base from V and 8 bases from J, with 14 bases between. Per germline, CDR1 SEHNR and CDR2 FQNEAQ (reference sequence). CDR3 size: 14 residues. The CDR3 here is CASSLGNSREGYTF. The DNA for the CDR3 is TGTGCCAGCAGCTTAGGGAACAGTCGCGAAGGCTACACCTTC.

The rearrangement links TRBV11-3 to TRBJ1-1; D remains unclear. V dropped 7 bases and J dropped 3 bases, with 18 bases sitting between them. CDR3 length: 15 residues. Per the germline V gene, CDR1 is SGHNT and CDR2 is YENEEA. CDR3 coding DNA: TGTGCCAGCACCCCGGCGTCGGGTAGGTACACTGAAGCTTTCTTT. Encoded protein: CASTPASGRYTEAFF.

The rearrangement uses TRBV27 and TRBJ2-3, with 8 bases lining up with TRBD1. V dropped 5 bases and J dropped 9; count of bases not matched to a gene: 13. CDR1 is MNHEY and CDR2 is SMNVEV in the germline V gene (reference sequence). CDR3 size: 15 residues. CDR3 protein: CASSTFRGPKRTQYF. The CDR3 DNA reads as TGTGCCAGCAGTACCTTCAGGGGGCCCAAGCGGACGCAGTATTTT.

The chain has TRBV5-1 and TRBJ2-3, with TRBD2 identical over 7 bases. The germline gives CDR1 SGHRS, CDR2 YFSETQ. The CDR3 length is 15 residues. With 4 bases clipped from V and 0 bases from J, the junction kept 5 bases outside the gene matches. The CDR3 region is CASSPSGRSTDTQYF. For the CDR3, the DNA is TGCGCCAGCAGCCCTAGCGGCCGTAGCACAGATACGCAGTATTTT.

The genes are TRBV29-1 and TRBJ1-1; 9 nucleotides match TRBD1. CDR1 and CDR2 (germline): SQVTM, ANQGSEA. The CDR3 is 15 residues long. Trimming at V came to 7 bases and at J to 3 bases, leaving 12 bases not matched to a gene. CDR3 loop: CSGGQGPGWDTEAFF. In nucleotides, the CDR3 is TGCAGCGGAGGACAGGGGCCGGGATGGGACACTGAAGCTTTCTTT.

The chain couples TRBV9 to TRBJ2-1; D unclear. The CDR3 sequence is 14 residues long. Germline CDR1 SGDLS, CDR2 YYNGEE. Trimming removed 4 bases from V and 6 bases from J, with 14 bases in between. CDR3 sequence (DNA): TGTGCCAGCAGCATACAGACCGGATCCAATGAGCAGTTCTTC. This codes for CASSIQTGSNEQFF.

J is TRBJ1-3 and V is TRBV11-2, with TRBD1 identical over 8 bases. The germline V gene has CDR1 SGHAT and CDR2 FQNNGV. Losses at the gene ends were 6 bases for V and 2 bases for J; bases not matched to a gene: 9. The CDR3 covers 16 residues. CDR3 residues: CASRLGGQGTGNTIYF. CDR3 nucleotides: TGTGCCAGCAGACTGGGCGGACAGGGAACTGGAAACACCATATATTTT.

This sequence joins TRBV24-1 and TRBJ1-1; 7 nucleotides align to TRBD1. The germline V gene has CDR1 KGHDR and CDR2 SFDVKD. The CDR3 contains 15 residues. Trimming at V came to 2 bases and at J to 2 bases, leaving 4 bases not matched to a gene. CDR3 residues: CATSDSGQPNTEAFF. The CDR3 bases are TGTGCCACCAGTGATTCGGGACAGCCAAACACTGAAGCTTTCTTT.

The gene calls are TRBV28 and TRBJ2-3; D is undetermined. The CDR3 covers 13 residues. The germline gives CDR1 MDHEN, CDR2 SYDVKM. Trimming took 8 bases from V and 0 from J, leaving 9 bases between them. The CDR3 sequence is CASSGSSTDTQYF. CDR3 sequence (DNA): TGTGCCAGCTCAGGATCTAGCACAGATACGCAGTATTTT.

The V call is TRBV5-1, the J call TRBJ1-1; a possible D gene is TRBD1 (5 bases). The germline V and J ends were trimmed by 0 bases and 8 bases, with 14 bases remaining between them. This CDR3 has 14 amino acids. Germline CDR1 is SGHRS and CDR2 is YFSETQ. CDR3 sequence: CASSLVDRSSEAFF. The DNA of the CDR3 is TGCGCCAGCAGCTTGGTTGACAGAAGCAGCGAAGCTTTCTTT.

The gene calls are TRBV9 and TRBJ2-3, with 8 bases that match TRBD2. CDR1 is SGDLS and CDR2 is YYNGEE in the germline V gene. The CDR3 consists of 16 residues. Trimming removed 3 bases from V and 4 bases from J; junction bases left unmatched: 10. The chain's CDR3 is CASSARLAQYSDTQYF. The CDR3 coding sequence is TGTGCCAGCAGCGCGCGACTAGCGCAATATTCAGATACGCAGTATTTT.

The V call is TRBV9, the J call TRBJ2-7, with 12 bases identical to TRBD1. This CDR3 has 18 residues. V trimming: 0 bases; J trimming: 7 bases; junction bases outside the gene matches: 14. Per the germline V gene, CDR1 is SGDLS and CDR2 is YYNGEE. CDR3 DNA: TGTGCCAGCAGCGTAGCCGGGACAGGGGGCTTACTAGCCGTTGAGCAGTACGTC. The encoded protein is CASSVAGTGGLLAVEQYV.

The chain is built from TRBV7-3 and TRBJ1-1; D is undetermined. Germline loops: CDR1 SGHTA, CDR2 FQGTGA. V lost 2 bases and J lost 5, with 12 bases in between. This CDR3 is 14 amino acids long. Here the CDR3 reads CASSLHSGSTEAFF. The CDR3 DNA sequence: TGTGCCAGCAGCTTACACTCGGGATCGACTGAAGCTTTCTTT.

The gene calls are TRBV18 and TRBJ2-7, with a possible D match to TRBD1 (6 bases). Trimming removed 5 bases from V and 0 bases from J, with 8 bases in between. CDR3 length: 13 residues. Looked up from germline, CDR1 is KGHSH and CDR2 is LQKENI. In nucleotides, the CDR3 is TGTGCCAGCTCAAGGGGGAGCTCCTACGAGCAGTACGTC. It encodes CASSRGSSYEQYV.